This TCR beta chain was found in a study of T cell responses to AZD1222 COVID-19 vaccine. The data were produced by immunoSEQ multiplex PCR, yet TCRdb's version contains in-frame clones alone and is incomplete. The table lists about 160,000 clones, under 95% of them singletons, with approximately 4.8% in the top ten. This CDR3 spans 15 amino acids. Per the germline V gene, CDR1 is LGHNA and CDR2 is YNFKEQ. V lost 4 bases and J lost 5; bases outside the gene matches: 8. This clonotype originated in an adult in good health. Source: peripheral blood, taken on day 0 of AZD1222 vaccination. The chain has TRBV4-2 and TRBJ1-2; 9 bases are shared with TRBD1. The DNA of the CDR3 is TGTGCCAGCAGCCCCCCCGGGACAGGGACGTATGGCTACACCTTC. Amino acids: CASSPPGTGTYGYTF.